The present entry profiles one T cell receptor beta chain with its context. These data belong to a study of blood T cell repertoires in COVID-19. As for the study in general: Nucleic acid was either cDNA or gDNA, and it came from T cells, B-cell-depleted T cells, or PBMCs.

Participant age was about 18 to 100 years, and participants resided in approximately 24 US areas. Clinical histories supplied by participants themselves formed the basis of cohort assignment. V lost 0 bases to trimming and J lost 2 bases, with 8 bases between them. The CDR3 totals 14 residues. Germline CDR1 and CDR2: SGDLS and YYNGEE. In the original processing: Nucleated cell number was recorded as an estimate derived from reference gene primer amplification. Sequencing was performed with immunoSEQ multiplex PCR; in TCRdb, only in-frame clones are kept and a portion is missing. V, J and clone size are those of that table, while D and trimming were read from the DNA. The top ten hold less than 2% of the sample, which has about 410,000 clones, around nine tenths seen once.

The chain combines TRBV9 with TRBJ1-2; perhaps TRBD1 as D (5 bases). The TCR comes from a woman under 40 who had recovered from COVID-19. Sequencing used PBMCs or T cells enriched from blood (not recorded which). CDR3 in amino acids: CASSVEGRNYGYTF. CDR3 nucleotide sequence: TGTGCCAGCAGCGTAGAGGGGCGGAACTATGGCTACACCTTC.